The rows below give T cell receptor beta chains drawn from one sample of a study of T cells in Graves' hyperthyroidism and ophthalmopathy. In TCRdb, the multiplex PCR reads were re-called with MiXCR into one record per CDR3 protein. The data contain about 290,000 distinct CDR3 sequences, roughly 19% of them seen just once; the ten biggest clones take up about 40%. Input material: blood. The receptors here all came from a man aged 50 to 60 with Graves' ophthalmopathy. The CDR3 runs from the conserved cysteine through the conserved F or W. A D gene is named only where the DNA matches it firmly. Part of the rows lack a size; the others show once, few, many or a class for expanded clones.

V gene,D gene,clone size,J gene,CDR3 DNA,CDR3 protein
TRBV6-1,-,many,TRBJ1-1,TGTGCCAGCAGTGACCAGACAGCCGCCACTGAAGCTTTCTTT,CASSDQTAATEAFF
TRBV5-6,-,few,TRBJ1-1,TGTGCCAGCAGCTTGGGGGGGGTACCTGAAGCTTTCTTT,CASSLGGVPEAFF
TRBV6-1,-,-,TRBJ2-1,TGTGCCAGCAGTGATCCAGGGCATGAGCAGTTCTTC,CASSDPGHEQFF
TRBV20-1,TRBD1,many,TRBJ2-5,TGCAGTGCTAGACCTATCGGACAGGGTACGGAGACCCAGTACTTC,CSARPIGQGTETQYF
TRBV11-1,TRBD1,-,TRBJ1-4,TGTGCCAGCAGCCCCCCGGGACAGGAGGTTAATGAAAAACTGTTTTTT,CASSPPGQEVNEKLFF
TRBV20-1,TRBD1,-,TRBJ2-3,TGCAGTGCTACCAACCGGGACAGGGGCACAGATACGCAGTATTTT,CSATNRDRGTDTQYF
TRBV28,TRBD1,-,TRBJ1-2,TGTGCCAGCAGAAAAACAGGGGTTGGATATGGCTACACCTTC,CASRKTGVGYGYTF
TRBV5-1,-,few,TRBJ2-3,TGCGCCAGCAGCTTGGCGGCAGGGAGGTCAGATACGCAGTATTTT,CASSLAAGRSDTQYF
TRBV9,TRBD2,many,TRBJ2-3,TGTGCCAGCAGCGTAGACGAATGGGCGGGAGGAGCGCAGTATTTT,CASSVDEWAGGAQYF
TRBV10-3,TRBD1,few,TRBJ2-7,TGTGCCATCCGACTAACAGGGGGGTCATACGAGCAGTACTTC,CAIRLTGGSYEQYF
TRBV3-1,-,many,TRBJ2-1,TGTGCCAGCAGCCAGTGGACGGGAGTTGGCCCGAATGAGCAGTTCTTC,CASSQWTGVGPNEQFF
TRBV9,-,-,TRBJ2-3,TGTGCCAGCAGCGTAGGGCAGTTCACAGATACGCAGTATTTT,CASSVGQFTDTQYF
TRBV5-6,-,-,TRBJ1-5,TGTGCCAGCAGCTCCGAAAAAAGTGATCAGCCCCAGCATTTT,CASSSEKSDQPQHF
TRBV12-3/TRBV12-4,-,-,TRBJ2-1,TGTGCCAGCAGTCAAGGAATAGCGGCCGCCTACAATGAGCAGTTCTTC,CASSQGIAAAYNEQFF
TRBV13,TRBD1,many,TRBJ2-4,TGTGCCAGCAGCCCGGACAGGGGACGAGACATTCAGTACTTC,CASSPDRGRDIQYF
TRBV27,-,once,TRBJ1-2,TGTGCCAGCAGTTTATCCGGGGTCCCCTATGGCTACACCTTC,CASSLSGVPYGYTF
TRBV2,TRBD1,-,TRBJ1-5,TGTGCCAGCAGGAGAGTCCGGGAACAGGGGCATAATCAGCCCCAGCATTTT,CASRRVREQGHNQPQHF
TRBV7-9,-,-,TRBJ1-3,TGTGCCAGCAGCTTGGACAGCTCTGGAAACACCATATATTTT,CASSLDSSGNTIYF
TRBV20-1,TRBD2,-,TRBJ2-1,TGTATTCCAGCGGGAGGGTACAATGAGCAGCTCTTC,CIPAGGYNEQLF
TRBV12-3/TRBV12-4,-,-,TRBJ1-3,TGTGCCACCACGTCTGGAAACTCTGGAAACACCATATATTTT,CATTSGNSGNTIYF
TRBV11-2,-,many,TRBJ1-1,TGTGCCAGCAGCTTAGATCCCAGCGCGAACACTGAAGCTTTCTTT,CASSLDPSANTEAFF
TRBV12-3/TRBV12-4,-,-,TRBJ2-7,TGTGCCAGCAGTTTACTTACAGGTGACGAGCAGTACTTC,CASSLLTGDEQYF
TRBV11-3,TRBD1,many,TRBJ2-3,TGTGCCAGCAGCTCCACACAGGGGGCAGATACGCAGTATTTT,CASSSTQGADTQYF
TRBV7-3,-,many,TRBJ2-3,TGTGCCAGCAGCTCTGACTACACAGATACGCAGTATTTT,CASSSDYTDTQYF
TRBV7-2,TRBD1,few,TRBJ2-7,TGTGCCAGCAGCTTAGCCAGAGGACAGGCGGGCGAGCAGTACTTC,CASSLARGQAGEQYF
TRBV29-1,-,few,TRBJ2-1,TGCAGTTCTACGGGGCTGGGGTTTTACAATGAGCAGTTCTTC,CSSTGLGFYNEQFF
TRBV11-2,TRBD1,many,TRBJ2-2,TGTGCCAGCAGCACGGACAGGGGGCTTGGGGAGCTGTTTTTT,CASSTDRGLGELFF
TRBV20-1,TRBD1,many,TRBJ2-7,TGCAGTGCTCAACCGGGACAGAAGTACGAGCAGTACTTC,CSAQPGQKYEQYF
TRBV20-1,TRBD1,few,TRBJ1-1,TGCAGTGCCGATCCGGACAGGGATGCGGACACTGAAGCTTTCTTT,CSADPDRDADTEAFF
TRBV6-1,TRBD1,-,TRBJ1-5,TGTGCCAGCATCGGACAGGTGGGGCCCCAGCATTTT,CASIGQVGPQHF
TRBV3-1,-,-,TRBJ2-3,TGTGCCAGCAGCCAGGAAGGACGGTCCAGGGCGCAGTATTTT,CASSQEGRSRAQYF
TRBV5-6,-,few,TRBJ2-5,TGTGCCAGCAGCGGGGGGGCAGTTAGGGAGACCCAGTACTTC,CASSGGAVRETQYF
TRBV2,-,many,TRBJ2-2,TGTGCCAGCAGTGAAGCGCTTTACAGGATGGAGCTGTTTTTT,CASSEALYRMELFF
TRBV30,-,few,TRBJ1-6,TGTGCCTGGAGCATGAGACAAGGTCCCCTCCACTTT,CAWSMRQGPLHF
TRBV25-1,-,-,TRBJ1-5,TGTGCCAGCAGTGAAGTTGGGGGGAAGGACTTGGATCAGCCCCAGCATTTT,CASSEVGGKDLDQPQHF
TRBV10-3,-,few,TRBJ2-7,TGTGCCATCGGTACAGCCGAGCAGTACTTC,CAIGTAEQYF
TRBV6-1,-,few,TRBJ2-1,TGTGCCAGCAAGCCGGGAGACAATGAGCAGTTCTTC,CASKPGDNEQFF
TRBV19,-,-,TRBJ1-5,TGTGCCAGTAGTCAAACAGGGCGGACCTCCCTTATTAATCAGCCCCAGCATTTT,CASSQTGRTSLINQPQHF
TRBV28,-,many,TRBJ2-6,TGTGCCAGCAGTTTATTAACCTCCTCTGGGGCCAACGTCCTGACTTTC,CASSLLTSSGANVLTF
TRBV28,-,many,TRBJ2-7,TGTGCCAGCAGTTCCGCAGTCGAGCAGTACTTC,CASSSAVEQYF
TRBV5-6,TRBD2,many,TRBJ2-1,TGTGCCAGCAGCCCGCGACTAGCGAAAACCTACAATGAGCAGTTCTTC,CASSPRLAKTYNEQFF
TRBV11-2,-,-,TRBJ2-1,TGTGCCAGCAGCTTATATTTGAGGGCAGGGGACGGAAATGAGCAGTTCTTC,CASSLYLRAGDGNEQFF
TRBV6-5,-,once,TRBJ1-1,TGTGCCAGCAGTTACTCGAGTCCGGGCCAGACCCACACTGAAGCTTTCTTT,CASSYSSPGQTHTEAFF